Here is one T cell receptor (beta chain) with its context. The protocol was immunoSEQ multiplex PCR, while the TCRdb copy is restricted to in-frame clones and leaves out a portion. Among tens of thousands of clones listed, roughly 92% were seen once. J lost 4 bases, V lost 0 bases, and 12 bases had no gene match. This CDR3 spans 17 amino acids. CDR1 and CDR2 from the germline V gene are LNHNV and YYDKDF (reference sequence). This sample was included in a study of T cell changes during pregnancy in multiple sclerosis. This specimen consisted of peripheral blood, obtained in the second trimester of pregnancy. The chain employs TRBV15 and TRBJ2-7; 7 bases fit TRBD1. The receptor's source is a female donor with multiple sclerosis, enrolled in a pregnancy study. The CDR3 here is CATSRDYGTETNYEQYF. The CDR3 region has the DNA TGTGCCACCAGCAGAGATTATGGGACAGAAACCAATTACGAGCAGTACTTC. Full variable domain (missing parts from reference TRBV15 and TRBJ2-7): DAMVIQNPRYQVTQFGKPVTLSCSQTLNHNVMYWYQQKSSQAPKLLFHYYDKDFNNEADTPDNFQSRRPNTSFCFLDIRSPGLGDTAMYLCATSRDYGTETNYEQYFGPGTRLTVT.